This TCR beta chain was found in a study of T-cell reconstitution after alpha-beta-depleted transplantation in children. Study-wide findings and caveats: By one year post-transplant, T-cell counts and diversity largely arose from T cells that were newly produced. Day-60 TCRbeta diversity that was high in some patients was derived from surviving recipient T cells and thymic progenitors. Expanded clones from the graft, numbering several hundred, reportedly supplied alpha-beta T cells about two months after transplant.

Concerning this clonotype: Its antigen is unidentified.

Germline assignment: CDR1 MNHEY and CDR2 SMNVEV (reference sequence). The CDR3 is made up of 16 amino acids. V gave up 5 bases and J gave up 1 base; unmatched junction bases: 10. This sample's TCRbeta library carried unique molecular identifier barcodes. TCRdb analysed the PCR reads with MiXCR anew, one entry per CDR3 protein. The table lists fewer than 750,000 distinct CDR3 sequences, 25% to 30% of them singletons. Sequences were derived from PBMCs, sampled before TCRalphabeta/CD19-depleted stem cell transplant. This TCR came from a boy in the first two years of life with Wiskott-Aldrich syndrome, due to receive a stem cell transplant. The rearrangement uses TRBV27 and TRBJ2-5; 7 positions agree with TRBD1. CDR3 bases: TGTGCCAGCAGTAGGGACGTAACAGGGGTCCAAGAGACCCAGTACTTC. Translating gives CASSRDVTGVQETQYF.